The 6 T cell receptor beta chains below all came from one sample that was sequenced in a study of shared clonotypes between healthy human individuals. Clones were sequenced by immunoSEQ multiplex PCR, and TCRdb holds only the in-frame ones, with some missing. The sample yields around 440,000 clones, approximately 80% seen once. The sequenced material came from PBMCs. The receptor source for this set is a middle-aged woman in good health. Some clones in this sample may be carry-over from other donors' samples.

The gene calls are TRBV30 and TRBJ2-5; tentative D call: TRBD1 (6 bases). The germline V gene encodes CDR1 GTSNPN and CDR2 SVGIG (reference sequence). CDR3 length: 15 amino acids. Trimming removed 6 bases at V and 5 bases at J, with 22 bases between. The CDR3 sequence: CACEHNGRGTETQYF. The CDR3 coding sequence is TGTGCCTGTGAACACAACGGCAGGGGCACGGAGACCCAGTACTTC. The whole variable domain, filled in from reference TRBV30 and TRBJ2-5, reads SQTIHQWPATLVQPVGSPLSLECTVEGTSNPNLYWYRQAAGRGLQLLFYSVGIGQISSEVPQNLSASRPQDRQFILSSKKLLLSDSGFYLCACEHNGRGTETQYFGPGTRLLVL.

In regard to this clone: A much larger clone differs by one base, so this may be a read error. The rearrangement links TRBV10-3 to TRBJ2-1, with 9 bases fitting TRBD2. CDR3 length: 16 residues. Germline V CDR1 and CDR2: ENHRY, SYGVKD. The CDR3 spells CASGLASVSSYNGQFF. The CDR3 coding sequence is TGTGCCTCGGGACTAGCCAGTGTTAGCTCCTACAATGGGCAGTTCTTC.

The chain has TRBV27 and TRBJ1-1, with 8 nucleotides matching TRBD1. Germline CDR1 is MNHEY and CDR2 is SMNVEV (reference sequence). The CDR3 runs to 15 residues. Trimming cost V 2 bases and J 3 bases; bases outside gene matches: 5. CDR3 sequence reads: CASSLDRGWYTEAFF. CDR3 sequence (DNA): TGTGCCAGCAGTTTAGACAGGGGTTGGTACACTGAAGCTTTCTTT.

CDR3 residues: CASRLHGYTF. In nucleotides, the CDR3 is TGTGCCAGCAGGTTACACGGCTACACCTTC. The chain joins TRBV28 to TRBJ1-2, with D uncertain. V dropped 6 bases and J dropped 8 bases, with 7 bases sitting between them. From germline, CDR1 is MDHEN and CDR2 SYDVKM. CDR3 size: 10 residues.

The CDR3 coding sequence is TGTGCCAGCAGCTTAGCGGGGACTAGCGAGCAGTACTTC. This translates into CASSLAGTSEQYF. This chain uses TRBV7-2 with TRBJ2-7; 8 nucleotides match TRBD2. V was pared by 0 bases and J by 6 bases, with 1 base of the junction left unmatched. The CDR3 covers 13 residues. Germline V CDR1 and CDR2: SGHTA, FQGNSA.

CDR3 bases: TGTGCCAGCAGTTTTACAGGGACTGGGGCCAACGTCCTGACTTTC. Encoded protein: CASSFTGTGANVLTF. The chain uses TRBV27 and TRBJ2-6, with a weak D call TRBD1 (6 bases). There are 15 residues in the CDR3. Germline CDR1 MNHEY, CDR2 SMNVEV (reference sequence). Trimming took off 3 bases at V and 2 bases at J, with 8 bases between the two ends. The variable domain in full, completed from reference TRBV27 and TRBJ2-6, reads EAQVTQNPRYLITVTGKKLTVTCSQNMNHEYMSWYRQDPGLGLRQIYYSMNVEVTDKGDVPEGYKVSRKEKRNFPLILESPSPNQTSLYFCASSFTGTGANVLTFGAGSRLTVL.